Below, 18 T cell receptor beta chains from the same sample are listed, as sequenced in a study of OX40 agonist ivuxolimab in advanced cancers. The data were produced by immunoSEQ multiplex PCR, yet TCRdb's version contains in-frame clones alone and is incomplete. The top ten clones hold about 0.8% of a sample with under 100,000 clones, over 80% of them seen once. The source material was CD4+ or CD8+ T cells sorted from blood, sampled in a trial of the OX40 agonist ivuxolimab. These receptors all stem from an adult with an advanced solid tumor such as melanoma, head and neck, liver or kidney cancer.

The V and J genes are TRBV7-2 and TRBJ2-1, with 9 bases matching TRBD2. CDR3 length equals 16 residues. The V and J ends lost 3 bases and 0 bases, in that order; junction bases with no gene match: 3. CDR1 and CDR2 (germline): SGHTA, FQGNSA. CDR3 loop: CASSFSGGSSYNEQFF. The DNA of the CDR3 is TGTGCCAGCAGCTTTAGCGGGGGTAGCTCCTACAATGAGCAGTTCTTC. The whole variable domain, filled in from reference TRBV7-2 and TRBJ2-1, reads GAGVSQSPSNKVTEKGKDVELRCDPISGHTALYWYRQSLGQGLEFLIYFQGNSAPDKSGLPSDRFSAERTGGSVSTLTIQRTQQEDSAVYLCASSFSGGSSYNEQFFGPGTRLTVL.

The chain has TRBV6-1 and TRBJ1-3; 9 bases agree with TRBD1. V lost 3 bases, J lost 9 bases, and 9 bases stayed unmatched. CDR3 length equals 15 residues. Germline loops: CDR1 MNHNS, CDR2 SASEGT. DNA for the CDR3: TGTGCCAGCAGTGAGCCGCGGACAGGGGATAGCACCATATATTTT. Residues: CASSEPRTGDSTIYF.

This chain uses TRBV7-2 with TRBJ1-6; D is possibly TRBD1 (5 bases). Germline assignment: CDR1 SGHTA and CDR2 FQGNSA. Trimming cost V 5 bases and J 7 bases, with 12 bases left between them. This CDR3 is 14 amino acids long. CDR3 sequence: CASSLGRVNSPLHF. The CDR3 DNA reads TGTGCCAGCAGCCTGGGACGGGTAAATTCACCCCTCCACTTT.

This clone was found once. The chain uses TRBV7-2 and TRBJ1-4; 9 bases agree with TRBD1. Germline V gives CDR1 SGHTA, CDR2 FQGNSA. The CDR3 is 18 residues long. J lost 2 bases, V lost 7 bases, and 14 bases had no gene match. CDR3 DNA: TGTGCCAGCACCGGAGGGACAGGGCCGGAGGTGACTAATGAAAAACTGTTTTTT. Translation gives CASTGGTGPEVTNEKLFF.

This clone was picked up one time. CDR3 region: CASSDTGLYSNQPQHF. The CDR3 DNA sequence: TGTGCCAGTAGCGACACGGGACTTTATAGCAATCAGCCCCAGCATTTT. The V and J genes are TRBV19 and TRBJ1-5; D may be TRBD1 (5 bases). The ends were cut back, 6 bases at V and 0 bases at J, with 15 bases in the middle. Germline V gene sequence: CDR1 LNHDA, CDR2 SQIVND (reference sequence). CDR3 length: 16 amino acids.

The J gene is TRBJ1-2, the V gene TRBV19; D is unclear. Germline CDR1 reads LNHDA; CDR2 reads SQIVND (reference sequence). V lost 4 bases to trimming and J lost 5 bases, with 17 bases between them. The CDR3 length is 15 residues. CDR3 protein: CASSTFGSVLYGYTF. The CDR3 coding sequence is TGTGCCAGTAGTACCTTCGGCAGCGTTCTTTATGGCTACACCTTC. Full variable domain (remainder filled in from reference TRBV19 and TRBJ1-2): DGGITQSPKYLFRKEGQNVTLSCEQNLNHDAMYWYRQDPGQGLRLIYYSQIVNDFQKGDIAEGYSVSREKKESFPLTVTSAQKNPTAFYLCASSTFGSVLYGYTFGSGTRLTVV.

The V gene is TRBV7-8, the J gene TRBJ1-5; no firm D call. The CDR3 runs to 15 residues. Trimming pared 6 bases from V and 2 bases from J, leaving 14 bases between. CDR1 is SGHVS, CDR2 FQNEAQ, per germline. This chain's CDR3 is CASRENTNRNQPQHF. As DNA, the CDR3 is TGTGCCAGCAGAGAAAACACAAATCGCAATCAGCCCCAGCATTTT.

The J gene is TRBJ1-1, the V gene TRBV7-9; D is perhaps TRBD1 (5 bases). The V gene lost 4 bases and the J gene lost 4 bases, with 19 bases spanning the gap. CDR3 length equals 16 residues. CDR1 SEHNR and CDR2 FQNEAQ come from the germline V gene (reference sequence). This chain's CDR3 is CASSSGAAMGSTEAFF. The CDR3 DNA is TGTGCCAGCAGCTCCGGGGCCGCCATGGGTAGCACTGAAGCTTTCTTT. Using reference TRBV7-9 and TRBJ1-1 for the parts outside the CDR3, the full variable domain is DTGVSQNPRHKITKRGQNVTFRCDPISEHNRLYWYRQTLGQGPEFLTYFQNEAQLEKSRLLSDRFSAERPKGSFSTLEIQRTEQGDSAMYLCASSSGAAMGSTEAFFGQGTRLTVV.

The chain joins TRBV19 to TRBJ2-2; 7 bases are a match to TRBD1. The V and J ends lost 6 bases and 3 bases, in that order; junction bases with no gene match: 7. Per the germline V gene, CDR1 is LNHDA and CDR2 is SQIVND (reference sequence). The CDR3 covers 15 residues. CDR3 coding DNA: TGTGCCAGTAGCATCCGACAGGGATACACCGGGGAGCTGTTTTTT. Its translation: CASSIRQGYTGELFF.

V and J are TRBV2 and TRBJ2-5; TRBD1 aligns across 10 bases. Gene TRBJ2-7 matches the end of the DNA better, so the J call may be wrong. The CDR3 length is 13 residues. Germline values: CDR1 SNHLY, CDR2 FYNNEI. The chain's CDR3 is CASGWTGGYEQYF. For the CDR3, the DNA is TGTGCCAGCGGATGGACAGGGGGTTACGAGCAGTACTTC.

J is TRBJ1-2 and V is TRBV9; 7 positions match TRBD1. Germline V gene lookup returns CDR1 SGDLS and CDR2 YYNGEE. Trimming removed 4 bases from V and 7 bases from J; junction bases left unmatched: 10. The CDR3 is 14 amino acids. The CDR3 DNA is TGTGCCAGCAGCCCCCGGGACAGAAACACTGGCTACACCTTC. Encoded protein: CASSPRDRNTGYTF.

The chain combines TRBV29-1 with TRBJ1-3, with D maybe TRBD1 (5 bases). CDR3 length equals 14 residues. Germline V lookup: CDR1 SQVTM, CDR2 ANQGSEA. V was pared by 6 bases and J by 0 bases, with 12 bases between. The CDR3 loop reads CSVARQSSGNTIYF. As DNA, the CDR3 is TGCAGCGTCGCCCGACAGAGCTCTGGAAACACCATATATTTT.

The V gene is TRBV12-2, the J gene TRBJ2-1; the D call of TRBD2 is as the table states it, not checked on the DNA. TRBV12-2 counts as a pseudogene. The CDR3 is 19 amino acids. DNA for the CDR3: TGTGCAAGTCGCTCCGAGACTAGCGGGGGGGGTTCCGACTACAATGAGCAGTTCTTC. It encodes CASRSETSGGGSDYNEQFF.

The rearrangement joins TRBV18 to TRBJ2-1; tentatively, D is TRBD2 (5 bases). Looked up from germline, CDR1 is KGHSH and CDR2 is LQKENI. This CDR3 is 15 amino acids long. V lost 4 bases to trimming and J lost 4 bases, with 14 bases between them. The CDR3 protein is CASSLGDGVYNEQFF. The CDR3 nucleotides read TGTGCCAGCTCACTCGGGGATGGGGTTTACAATGAGCAGTTCTTC.

The chain is built from TRBV19 and TRBJ1-2; D gene ambiguous. V lost 4 bases and J 5 bases, leaving 17 bases between the germline ends. From germline, CDR1 is LNHDA and CDR2 SQIVND (reference sequence). The CDR3 is 15 amino acids. CDR3 in DNA: TGTGCCAGTAGTACCCGAAATTTCGGGGAATATGGCTACACCTTC. Translated, it gives CASSTRNFGEYGYTF.

CDR3 sequence reads: CASSLGGAQQPQHF. CDR3 coding DNA: TGTGCCAGCAGTTTAGGGGGGGCCCAACAGCCCCAGCATTTT. The genes are TRBV27 and TRBJ1-5, with D possibly matching TRBD1 (6 bases). V lost 2 bases, J lost 7 bases, and 12 bases lay in between. CDR3 length: 14 amino acids. The V gene's germline CDR1 is MNHEY and CDR2 SMNVEV (reference sequence).

CDR3 amino acids: CASSYSGGDAYEQYF. The CDR3 region has the DNA TGTGCCAGCAGCTATAGCGGGGGGGACGCCTACGAGCAGTACTTC. The V call is TRBV7-3, the J call TRBJ2-7; TRBD2 aligns across 11 bases. The CDR3 length is 15 residues. Germline CDR1 reads SGHTA; CDR2 reads FQGTGA. With V trimmed by 4 bases and J by 2 bases, 4 bases remained unmatched.

This chain connects TRBV27 to TRBJ1-1, with 8 bases identical to TRBD1. The CDR3 sequence is 14 residues long. V was clipped by 3 bases and J by 5 bases; unmatched bases: 5. Germline assignment: CDR1 MNHEY and CDR2 SMNVEV (reference sequence). The CDR3 DNA reads as TGTGCCAGCAGTTTTGACAGGGGTTGGACTGAAGCTTTCTTT. This gives the protein CASSFDRGWTEAFF.